The 19 T cell receptor beta chains listed next were all sequenced from one sample in a study of T cells expressing NK-cell markers (dated by TCRdb to 2020 to 2021). The library came from 5' RACE. The sequencer was an Illumina HiSeq 2000. Reads reprocessed by TCRdb are summarized as one entry per CDR3 protein sequence, and DNA is absent. For this sample, the table gives 400,000 or so distinct CDR3 sequences. Of the sample, around a tenth falls within the top ten clones. Sequencing input: blood T cells: a sorted CD56 or NKG2C T cell subset, CD4+ or CD8+ T cells, or bulk PBMC T cells (not recorded which). The receptor source for this set is a woman aged 45-65 years in good health. Donor details come from another sample of the same person, matched by shared clones.

V usage is TRBV5-1 and J usage is TRBJ2-6; the TCRdb call, TRBD1, lacks DNA for checking. Germline CDR1 SGHRS, CDR2 YFSETQ. The CDR3 is 19 amino acids. The CDR3 is CASSRGQGASRSGANVLTF.

This CDR3 is CASSQGHPGTPNTGELFF. The J gene is TRBJ2-2, the V gene TRBV3-1. Germline V gives CDR1 LGHDT, CDR2 YNNKEL (reference sequence). There are 18 residues in the CDR3.

This chain joins TRBV7-9 and TRBJ2-1; TCRdb's D call, TRBD1, is unchecked because there is no DNA. CDR3 length equals 13 residues. Germline V gene data show CDR1 as SEHNR and CDR2 as FQNEAQ (reference sequence). The chain's CDR3 is CASSTDKGNEQFF.

The rearrangement links TRBV12-3 or TRBV12-4 to TRBJ2-7; the D gene TCRdb calls, TRBD1, cannot be checked with no DNA. The CDR3 has 12 residues. The CDR3 loop is CASRGATYEQYF.

The gene calls are TRBV27 and TRBJ2-2; with no DNA, the TCRdb D assignment of TRBD1 cannot be verified. CDR1 and CDR2 (germline): MNHEY, SMNVEV (reference sequence). The CDR3 contains 15 residues. The CDR3 protein is CASRRDRVGAGELFF.

V usage is TRBV29-1 and J usage is TRBJ2-1; there is no DNA to check the TCRdb D call of TRBD1. The V gene's germline CDR1 is SQVTM and CDR2 ANQGSEA. The CDR3 has 15 residues. CDR3 sequence: CSVEEWDRGSNEQFF.

The rearrangement links TRBV6-5 to TRBJ2-5; TCRdb's D gene call, TRBD1, goes unchecked for lack of DNA. This CDR3 contains 15 residues. CDR1 and CDR2 (germline): MNHEY, SVGAGI. This CDR3 is CASTGQGLPPGTQYF.

The CDR3 protein is CSATRWVGREATDTQYF. The chain couples TRBV20-1 to TRBJ2-3; TCRdb outputs TRBD2, but without DNA this stays unchecked. The germline V gene encodes CDR1 DFQATT and CDR2 SNEGSKA (reference sequence). The CDR3 runs 17 residues.

The V call is TRBV2, the J call TRBJ2-1; TCRdb calls TRBD2, which cannot be checked without DNA. The CDR3 is 14 residues long. CDR1 is SNHLY and CDR2 is FYNNEI in the germline V gene. CDR3 sequence reads: CASGRDYPYNEQFF.

The V gene is TRBV5-6, the J gene TRBJ2-7; the D call of TRBD2 rests on TCRdb alone, since no DNA is present to check it. The CDR3 covers 13 residues. Germline V lookup: CDR1 SGHDT, CDR2 YYEEEE. CDR3 sequence: CASAPGTSGLQYF. Full variable domain (outside the CDR3, taken from reference TRBV5-6 and TRBJ2-7): DAGVTQSPTHLIKTRGQQVTLRCSPKSGHDTVSWYQQALGQGPQFIFQYYEEEERQRGNFPDRFSGHQFPNYSSELNVNALLLGDSALYLCASAPGTSGLQYFGPGTRLTVT.

The rearrangement uses TRBV6-5 and TRBJ2-5; TCRdb picks TRBD2, but there is no DNA to check that call. CDR3 length: 17 amino acids. Germline V gene data show CDR1 as MNHEY and CDR2 as SVGAGI. The CDR3 sequence is CASSYRATAGAVETQYF.

The genes are TRBV11-3 and TRBJ2-2; without DNA, the TCRdb call of TRBD1 cannot be checked. There are 17 residues in the CDR3. Germline V lookup: CDR1 SGHNT, CDR2 YENEEA. CDR3 in amino acids: CASSPGTGGGNTGELFF.

This chain connects TRBV7-9 to TRBJ2-1; the D call from TCRdb, TRBD1, cannot be confirmed without DNA. The germline V gene encodes CDR1 SEHNR and CDR2 FQNEAQ (reference sequence). The CDR3 consists of 13 residues. CDR3 loop: CASGQGAVAEQFF. Supplemented by reference TRBV7-9 and TRBJ2-1, the full variable domain reads DTGVSQNPRHKITKRGQNVTFRCDPISEHNRLYWYRQTLGQGPEFLTYFQNEAQLEKSRLLSDRFSAERPKGSFSTLEIQRTEQGDSAMYLCASGQGAVAEQFFGPGTRLTVL.

The chain combines TRBV7-2 with TRBJ2-5; there is no DNA to check the TCRdb D call of TRBD2. Looked up from germline, CDR1 is SGHTA and CDR2 is FQGNSA. The CDR3 runs to 14 residues. The CDR3 sequence is CASRVAGPGETQYF.

The chain joins TRBV19 to TRBJ2-1; TCRdb reports TRBD2, a call that lacks DNA to check it against. Germline values: CDR1 LNHDA, CDR2 SQIVND (reference sequence). The CDR3 loop spans 16 amino acids. CDR3 sequence: CARSNSGLALTSEQFF.

This CDR3 reads CATSRGRSDQPQHF. This chain links TRBV15 with TRBJ1-5. The CDR3 spans 14 residues. CDR1 and CDR2 from the germline V gene are LNHNV and YYDKDF (reference sequence).

The chain employs TRBV29-1 and TRBJ2-3. This CDR3 has 15 amino acids. Germline V gene lookup returns CDR1 SQVTM and CDR2 ANQGSEA. The CDR3 reads CSVDLERDSTDTQYF.

The chain carries TRBV10-3 and TRBJ2-4; there is no DNA to check the TCRdb D call of TRBD2. The CDR3 is made up of 13 amino acids. Germline CDR1 is ENHRY and CDR2 is SYGVKD. Here the CDR3 reads CAIGDGAKNIQYF.

The chain couples TRBV20-1 to TRBJ2-1; TCRdb's D call, TRBD2, is unchecked because there is no DNA. The CDR3 has 14 residues. Germline values: CDR1 DFQATT, CDR2 SNEGSKA (reference sequence). The CDR3 spells CSARDAGLLSEQFF.